This T cell receptor beta chain was documented in a study of blood T cell repertoires in COVID-19. As for the study in general: Donors in the United States, Italy and Spain gave samples during acute or convalescent COVID-19. The analysed material was cDNA or gDNA that came from T cells, B-cell-depleted T cells, or PBMCs.

Germline CDR1 and CDR2: KGHSH and LQKENI. This CDR3 region has 15 residues. V was pared by 2 bases and J by 3 bases, with 11 bases between. Per the original data handling: Amplified reference gene primers provided the basis for estimating nucleated cell counts. Only in-frame clones appear in the TCRdb table, and some are missing; sequencing was by immunoSEQ multiplex PCR. That table gives V, J and clone size, and the DNA gave D and trimming. The sample consists of 260,000 or so clones, over 75% of them appearing once. What was sequenced was peripheral blood. The clonotype comes from a human donor in a cohort sampled during active COVID-19. The chain carries TRBV18 and TRBJ1-5; weak D call: TRBD1 (5 bases). The CDR3 loop reads CASSPDQGLNQPQHF. DNA for the CDR3: TGTGCCAGCTCACCAGATCAGGGACTCAATCAGCCCCAGCATTTT.